This TCR beta chain originates from a study of cytomegalovirus exposure and HLA in healthy donors. The PCR was carried out with 60 Vbeta primers and 13 Jbeta primers. Measured with immunoSEQ multiplex PCR; TCRdb has only the in-frame clones, and not every one. The sample contains approximately 120,000 clones, approximately 76% of which appear only once. Looked up from germline, CDR1 is MGHRA and CDR2 is YSYEKL. The CDR3 extends over 15 amino acids. V was clipped by 1 base and J by 0 bases; unmatched bases: 2. The chain is built from TRBV4-1 and TRBJ2-7, with TRBD1 identical over 8 bases. Sequencing input: PBMCs. The origin of this receptor is a woman aged 50 to 60 in good health and CMV-seropositive. CDR3 nucleotide sequence: TGCGCCAGCAGCCAAGGACAGGGGTCCTCCTACGAGCAGTACTTC. Amino acid sequence: CASSQGQGSSYEQYF.